Listed below are T cell receptor beta chains from one sample, sequenced in a study of cytomegalovirus exposure and HLA in healthy donors. The protocol was immunoSEQ multiplex PCR, while the TCRdb copy is restricted to in-frame clones and leaves out a portion. The sample contains 130,000 to 150,000 clones, roughly three quarters of which appear only once. Sequenced sample: PBMCs. The source is a female donor in good health and CMV-seronegative. CDR3s include the opening cysteine and the closing phenylalanine or tryptophan. The D gene is left open where the match is weak. Clone size, where shown, is once, few, many, or a class for clones that have expanded.

j_gene: TRBJ2-7
d_gene: TRBD1
v_gene: TRBV19
abundance: -
CDR3nt: TGTGCCAGTAGCTTATCGACAGGGGAGCAGTACTTC
CDR3aa: CASSLSTGEQYF

j_gene: TRBJ1-5
d_gene: -
v_gene: TRBV10-3
abundance: -
CDR3nt: TGTGCCATCAGTGAACGAACAGGGAGACCCCAGCATTTT
CDR3aa: CAISERTGRPQHF

j_gene: TRBJ2-1
d_gene: TRBD2
v_gene: TRBV5-4
abundance: few
CDR3nt: TGTGCCAGCAGCTCAGGACTAGCGGGAGGAGGTGAGCAGTTCTTC
CDR3aa: CASSSGLAGGGEQFF

j_gene: TRBJ1-1
d_gene: -
v_gene: TRBV27
abundance: -
CDR3nt: TGTGCCAGCAGTTTCCTTTTTAGAGGTTCGAAGAACACTGAAGCTTTCTTT
CDR3aa: CASSFLFRGSKNTEAFF

j_gene: TRBJ1-2
d_gene: -
v_gene: TRBV27
abundance: -
CDR3nt: TGTGCCAGCAGTTTATCGGCGGGGAATGGCTACACCTTC
CDR3aa: CASSLSAGNGYTF

j_gene: TRBJ2-5
d_gene: -
v_gene: TRBV9
abundance: -
CDR3nt: TGTGCCAGCAGCCCTGGACTACTACAAGAGACCCAGTACTTC
CDR3aa: CASSPGLLQETQYF

j_gene: TRBJ2-7
d_gene: TRBD2
v_gene: TRBV7-2
abundance: -
CDR3nt: TGTGCCAGCAGCCTAAGGACTAGCGGGAGGGCACCTTACGAGCAGTACTTC
CDR3aa: CASSLRTSGRAPYEQYF

j_gene: TRBJ1-2
d_gene: -
v_gene: TRBV25-1
abundance: -
CDR3nt: TGTGCCAGCAGTGAATTAGAGAACTATGGCTACACCTTC
CDR3aa: CASSELENYGYTF

j_gene: TRBJ1-2
d_gene: TRBD1
v_gene: TRBV27
abundance: -
CDR3nt: TGTGCCAGCAGTTTCAGGGGGCATTACTATGGCTACACCTTC
CDR3aa: CASSFRGHYYGYTF

j_gene: TRBJ1-5
d_gene: -
v_gene: TRBV6-6
abundance: once
CDR3nt: TGTGCCAGCAGTTACTATTCGTTTGGAGGGGATCGGCCCCAGCATTTT
CDR3aa: CASSYYSFGGDRPQHF

j_gene: TRBJ1-6
d_gene: -
v_gene: TRBV21-1
abundance: -
CDR3nt: TGTGCCAGCAGCAAAATTGGTGGCCTAGACAGGGGAGATTGTAATTCACCCCTCCACTTT
CDR3aa: CASSKIGGLDRGDCNSPLHF

j_gene: TRBJ2-5
d_gene: -
v_gene: TRBV7-2
abundance: -
CDR3nt: TGTGCCAGCAGCTCCTTGTTCACAGGTTTGCAAGAGACCCAGTACTTC
CDR3aa: CASSSLFTGLQETQYF

j_gene: TRBJ2-3
d_gene: TRBD1
v_gene: TRBV5-8
abundance: few
CDR3nt: TGTGCCAGCAGCTTGGGACAGGGTTCCACAGATACGCAGTATTTT
CDR3aa: CASSLGQGSTDTQYF

j_gene: TRBJ1-2
d_gene: -
v_gene: TRBV5-1
abundance: -
CDR3nt: TGCGCCAGCAGCTTCGAGGGTAATGGCTACACCTTC
CDR3aa: CASSFEGNGYTF

j_gene: TRBJ1-2
d_gene: TRBD1
v_gene: TRBV7-8
abundance: -
CDR3nt: TGTGCCAGCAGCCTCGACAGGGGGTATGGCTACACCTTC
CDR3aa: CASSLDRGYGYTF

j_gene: TRBJ2-1
d_gene: TRBD2
v_gene: TRBV4-1
abundance: -
CDR3nt: TGCGCCAGCAGCCAAGGGTCGGGACTAGCGGTCTACAATGAGCAGTTCTTC
CDR3aa: CASSQGSGLAVYNEQFF

j_gene: TRBJ1-1
d_gene: TRBD1
v_gene: TRBV7-2
abundance: -
CDR3nt: TGTGCCAGCAGCTTTTCGGACAGGGCCACTGAAGCTTTCTTT
CDR3aa: CASSFSDRATEAFF

j_gene: TRBJ1-1
d_gene: -
v_gene: TRBV2
abundance: few
CDR3nt: TGTGCCAGTAAGCTCCTGAACACTGAAGCTTTCTTT
CDR3aa: CASKLLNTEAFF